This TCR beta chain was found in a study of response to subunit inactivated influenza vaccine. Study conclusions and caveats: Each seasonal influenza vaccination, the authors suggested, recruits few new T cells.

About this clonotype itself: Its specificity is not known.

MiXCR was run by TCRdb on the RT-PCR reads, yielding one entry per CDR3 protein. This sample carries around 580,000 distinct CDR3 sequences, approximately 10% of them seen once, and the ten largest clones take 9.5% to 13%. V dropped 5 bases and J dropped 2 bases, with 10 bases sitting between them. From germline, CDR1 is MNHEY and CDR2 SVGEGT. The CDR3 is made up of 13 amino acids. This sample comprised PBMCs from blood, obtained on the day of vaccination. This TCR derives from a man aged 50 to 59 who received an inactivated influenza vaccine. The chain joins TRBV6-2 or TRBV6-3 to TRBJ2-7, with no clear D. The CDR3: CASSPQLTYEQYF. CDR3 sequence (DNA): TGTGCCAGCAGTCCTCAATTAACCTACGAGCAGTACTTC.